The clone carrying this T cell receptor beta chain was observed at least ten times. TCRdb reprocessed the 5' RACE reads with MiXCR, giving one entry per CDR3 protein. In the table there are about 50,000 distinct CDR3 sequences, about 5.6% of which are singletons. Germline CDR1 SGHRS, CDR2 YFSETQ. This CDR3 is 11 amino acids long. Deletions cut 4 bases from V and 7 bases from J, with 8 bases between. This sample is part of a study of T cells after yellow fever vaccination. About the study: The authors sorted the EM, EMRA, CM and Tscm memory subsets using CD3, CD45RA, CCR7 and CD95. The fractions with low cell numbers were processed using SMART-Seq v4 Ultra Low Input. Findings of the study overall: Shared CD4/CD8 clonotypes were a small share, likely from convergent recombination.

This sample comprised PBMCs, either bulk or a sorted T-cell subset (CD4+, CD8+, memory, or dextramer-sorted; not recorded which), obtained on the day of the yellow fever booster vaccination. The chain is built from TRBV5-1 and TRBJ1-1; D unresolved. This clonotype originated in a man aged 18 to 30 who received the YFV17D yellow fever vaccine. The CDR3 loop is CASSQTDEAFF. CDR3 bases: TGCGCCAGCAGCCAAACCGATGAAGCTTTCTTT.